The 20 T cell receptor beta chains below come from one sample, sequenced in a study of blood T cell repertoires in COVID-19 (TCRdb year 2020). Library method: the immunoSEQ multiplex PCR assay. In TCRdb, the immuneACCESS table is reduced to in-frame sequences with V and J assigned. These tables do not hold every clone; where another copy was compared, an unresolved V gene accounts for under half, and the others remain unexplained. For this sample there are roughly 140,000 clones; over 75% appear just once. 1.5% to 2% of the sample rests with the top ten. The sample taken for sequencing was peripheral blood. These receptor sequences come from a woman between 45 and 60 years old with acute or convalescent COVID-19.

The gene calls are TRBV24-1 and TRBJ1-1, with a weak D call TRBD1 (6 bases). V dropped 1 base and J dropped 7 bases, with 9 bases sitting between them. The CDR3 sequence is 13 residues long. The V gene's germline CDR1 is KGHDR and CDR2 SFDVKD. The CDR3 protein is CATSDLGGFEAFF. In DNA form, the CDR3 reads TGTGCCACCAGTGATTTAGGGGGATTTGAAGCTTTCTTT.

The chain is built from TRBV5-1 and TRBJ2-2, with D perhaps TRBD2 (6 bases). V dropped 4 bases and J dropped 4 bases, with 14 bases sitting between them. CDR1 is SGHRS and CDR2 is YFSETQ in the germline V gene. This CDR3 comprises 15 residues. Here the CDR3 reads CASSGDGGGTGELFF. CDR3 DNA: TGCGCCAGCAGCGGTGACGGGGGTGGCACCGGGGAGCTGTTTTTT.

The J gene is TRBJ2-1, the V gene TRBV3-1 (or the pseudogene TRBV3-2); the match to TRBD2 covers 8 bases. CDR1 LGHDT and CDR2 YNNKEL come from the germline V gene (reference sequence). The length of the CDR3 is 16 residues. The V gene end was trimmed by 5 bases and the J gene end by 11 bases; junction bases not matched to a gene: 17. The CDR3 loop is CASSSSPGRGSFQQFF. CDR3 nucleotides: TGTGCCAGCAGCTCCTCGCCCGGGAGGGGCTCGTTTCAGCAGTTCTTC.

The chain combines TRBV9 with TRBJ1-2; D is possibly TRBD1 (6 bases). Trimming left V 3 bases short and J 8 bases short, with 14 bases between. Germline V gene lookup returns CDR1 SGDLS and CDR2 YYNGEE. The CDR3 is 13 residues long. CDR3 region: CASSARGALGYTF. The CDR3 bases are TGTGCCAGCAGCGCTCGGGGGGCGTTAGGCTACACCTTC.

The chain is built from TRBV7-9 and TRBJ2-7, with D maybe TRBD2 (5 bases). Trimming removed 2 bases at V and 7 bases at J, with 15 bases between. The CDR3 is 14 amino acids. From germline, CDR1 is SEHNR and CDR2 FQNEAQ (reference sequence). CDR3 DNA: TGTGCCAGCAGCTTAAGCCCAGCGACGGGGGAGCAGTACTTC. This gives the protein CASSLSPATGEQYF.

A single count supports this clone. The V gene is TRBV10-2, the J gene TRBJ2-7, with 8 positions matching TRBD1. The CDR3 is 14 amino acids. Trimming removed 7 bases from V and 0 bases from J; junction bases left unmatched: 5. Germline values: CDR1 WSHSY, CDR2 SAAADI. The CDR3 coding sequence is TGCGCCAGCAACACGGGACAGGCCTCCTACGAGCAGTACTTC. This codes for CASNTGQASYEQYF.

The chain recombines TRBV19 with TRBJ2-1; 8 bases map to TRBD1. The V segment lost 5 bases and the J segment 5 bases; nucleotides outside the gene matches: 8. The CDR3 is 15 amino acids. CDR1 and CDR2 from the germline V gene are LNHDA and SQIVND (reference sequence). CDR3 DNA: TGTGCCAGTAGTGCGACCTGGACAGGGCACAATGAGCAGTTCTTC. This codes for CASSATWTGHNEQFF.

This clone has only one observation. The chain recombines TRBV6-1 with TRBJ1-6; 9 bases fit TRBD1. The CDR3 runs 16 residues. Trimming removed 3 bases from V and 10 bases from J; junction bases left unmatched: 10. CDR1 and CDR2 (germline): MNHNS, SASEGT. CDR3 coding DNA: TGTGCCAGCAGTGATAACCGGGACAGGGTTAGCTCACCCCTCCACTTT. Translated, it gives CASSDNRDRVSSPLHF.

The CDR3 here is CASSLGQANGNEQFF. The CDR3 DNA sequence: TGTGCCAGCAGTTTAGGTCAGGCCAATGGCAATGAGCAGTTCTTC. The chain combines TRBV28 with TRBJ2-1; D not certain. V lost 2 bases, J lost 6 bases, and 14 bases lay in between. Germline lookup yields CDR1 MDHEN and CDR2 SYDVKM. The CDR3 totals 15 residues.

J is TRBJ2-7 and V is TRBV9; 9 bases agree with TRBD2. The CDR3 loop spans 15 amino acids. Looked up from germline, CDR1 is SGDLS and CDR2 is YYNGEE. Germline trimming cut 0 bases from V and 3 bases from J; bases unmatched to any gene: 4. CDR3 protein: CASSVGNSGSYEQYF. CDR3 bases: TGTGCCAGCAGCGTAGGAAATAGCGGGAGCTACGAGCAGTACTTC.

The rearrangement links TRBV10-1 to TRBJ1-1; D possibly corresponds to TRBD1 (5 bases). Between the trimmed V and J ends, which lost 4 bases and 5 bases, there was a span of 11 bases. The CDR3 has 13 amino acids. Per the germline V gene, CDR1 is WNHNN and CDR2 is SYGVQD (reference sequence). The CDR3 DNA is TGCGCCAGCAGTGCAGGGCTGTGGACTGAAGCTTTCTTT. It translates to CASSAGLWTEAFF.

DNA of the CDR3: TGTGCCAGCAGTTCAGGGCAGGGGGCCTCCTATAATTCACCCCTCCACTTT. This gives the protein CASSSGQGASYNSPLHF. The chain joins TRBV28 to TRBJ1-6; the match to TRBD1 covers 8 bases. Trimming took 4 bases from V and 0 from J; bases not matched to a gene: 5. This CDR3 is 17 amino acids long. The germline CDR1 and CDR2 sequences are MDHEN and SYDVKM.

To note about this clone: Other DNA sequences in the sample encode the same CDR3. This chain links TRBV5-4 with TRBJ2-1; 9 bases match TRBD2. Trimming cost V 2 bases and J 7 bases; bases outside gene matches: 7. The V gene's germline CDR1 is SGHNT and CDR2 YYREEE (reference sequence). The CDR3 totals 15 residues. This CDR3 reads CASSLGGRAGNEQFF. CDR3 coding DNA: TGTGCCAGCAGCTTAGGCGGGAGGGCCGGTAATGAGCAGTTCTTC.

The V call is TRBV10-3, the J call TRBJ2-5; TRBD2 matches at 9 bases. This CDR3 spans 15 amino acids. V dropped 4 bases and J dropped 2; count of bases not matched to a gene: 5. Germline CDR1 ENHRY, CDR2 SYGVKD. The CDR3 DNA reads TGTGCCATCAGTGTAGGAAGCGGGGGGCAAGAGACCCAGTACTTC. It specifies CAISVGSGGQETQYF.

CDR3 sequence (DNA): TGTGCCAGCAGTCCTGGGACAGGGGCCGCGAACACCGGGGAGCTGTTTTTT. The encoded protein is CASSPGTGAANTGELFF. This chain uses TRBV6-6 with TRBJ2-2; 10 nucleotides line up with TRBD1. The CDR3 consists of 17 residues. Germline lookup yields CDR1 MNHNY and CDR2 SVGAGI (reference sequence). V shed 5 bases, J shed 0 bases, and the junction held 6 bases outside the gene matches.

The V gene is TRBV19, the J gene TRBJ1-2; TRBD1 is a possible D gene (5 bases). The ends were cut back, 2 bases at V and 8 bases at J, with 9 bases in the middle. CDR1 is LNHDA and CDR2 is SQIVND in the germline V gene (reference sequence). This CDR3 has 12 residues. CDR3 region: CASSIRGLGYTF. The CDR3 DNA reads as TGTGCCAGTAGTATAAGGGGATTGGGCTACACCTTC.

J is TRBJ1-2 and V is TRBV29-1; possible D gene TRBD1, 5 bases. The V gene lost 5 bases and the J gene lost 5 bases, with 6 bases spanning the gap. CDR3 length: 10 residues. Looked up from germline, CDR1 is SQVTM and CDR2 is ANQGSEA. CDR3 amino acids: CSVRQYGYTF. In nucleotides, the CDR3 is TGCAGCGTTCGACAGTATGGCTACACCTTC.

The CDR3 region has the DNA TGTGCCAGCAGCCCCGATGGGGTAGGGGGGTTCTTC. It codes for CASSPDGVGGFF. The rearrangement links TRBV3-1 (or the pseudogene TRBV3-2) to TRBJ2-1; perhaps TRBD1 as D (6 bases). Germline V gene sequence: CDR1 LGHDT, CDR2 YNNKEL (reference sequence). The CDR3 totals 12 residues. Trimming cost V 4 bases and J 15 bases, with 16 bases left between them.

The chain recombines TRBV2 with TRBJ2-7, with D unclear. The CDR3 is 15 residues long. The germline V gene has CDR1 SNHLY and CDR2 FYNNEI. Trimming shortened V by 7 bases and J by 0 bases, and 16 bases separated the two germline ends. The CDR3 reads CASTLASGPSYEQYF. DNA of the CDR3: TGTGCCAGCACCCTCGCTTCGGGTCCCTCCTACGAGCAGTACTTC.

The V gene is TRBV12-3 or TRBV12-4, the J gene TRBJ1-2, with D unclear. The CDR3 runs to 12 residues. Trimming left V 5 bases short and J 10 bases short, with 14 bases between. The CDR3 loop reads CASSSVPGIYTF. CDR3 in DNA: TGTGCCAGCAGTAGCGTTCCGGGGATCTACACCTTC.